The present TCR beta chain was sequenced within a study of radiotherapy plus CTLA-4 blockade in lung cancer. Whole-study context: Patients showed objective responses in 15% to 20% of cases, and disease control was achieved by over 25%.

Study-wide results and caveats: In blood, early T cell clone dynamics reportedly predicted response best, together with interferon-beta.

Clones were sequenced by immunoSEQ multiplex PCR, and TCRdb holds only the in-frame ones, with some missing. Of approximately 95,000 clones in the sample, more than 75% are singletons; the top ten hold 3% to 3.5%. Receiving focal radiation plus CTLA-4 blockade with ipilimumab were patients who had chemo-refractory metastatic non-small-cell lung cancer. Turning to this clone: Its antigen is unknown. One end of the junction does not line up with germline, which may come from a read error.

This CDR3 contains 15 residues. Germline CDR1 is SGHTA and CDR2 is FQGNSA. The source is a human donor with non-small cell lung cancer who had a partial response to radiotherapy plus ipilimumab. The rearrangement links TRBV7-2 to TRBJ2-7; D might be TRBD2 (6 bases). Sequenced material: peripheral blood, taken from a patient treated with radiotherapy plus ipilimumab. The CDR3 DNA reads TGTGCCAGCAGTTTAGCTACTAGCTCCACCTACGAGCAGTACTTC. Protein sequence: CASSLATSSTYEQYF.